This TCR beta chain was captured in a study of regulatory T cells in long-lasting Graves disease. Study-level results: For persistent Graves' patients, TCR diversity was lower than for newly diagnosed ones.

This clonotype was seen more than once but under ten times. Antigen: not known. Time point in this sample: persistent/refractory GD, antithyroid drugs over 5 years with positive TRAb. Preparation of the TCR library used RNA extracted from PBMCs. Investigators report Graves' disease was diagnosed under American Thyroid Association guidelines. Patients came from an endocrinology department in Xi'an, China. HTBI primers from iRepertoire and Arm-PCR of CDR3 regions yielded the TCR beta libraries. Per the original data handling: Under 75 TRBV and 14 TRBJ segments were identified across samples. TCRdb reanalysed the multiplex PCR reads using MiXCR and keeps one entry per CDR3 protein. V and J calls and clone size were set by TCRdb, not the authors. The data contain approximately 350,000 distinct CDR3 sequences, around 23% of them singletons. The sample was peripheral blood mononuclear cells (PBMCs), taken when the disease was refractory, from a patient treated with antithyroid drugs. The source of this sequence is a woman between 40 and 55 years old with Graves disease.

CDR3 DNA: TGTGCCAGTACTCCGGGACAGGGGGCGATTGGAAACACCATATATTTT. Its protein product is CASTPGQGAIGNTIYF. This chain uses TRBV19 with TRBJ1-3; 12 bases are shared with TRBD1. The CDR3 sequence is 16 residues long. Trimming removed 7 bases from V and 3 bases from J; junction bases left unmatched: 7. Germline CDR1 reads LNHDA; CDR2 reads SQIVND (reference sequence).